This TCR beta chain emerged from a study of T cell changes during pregnancy in multiple sclerosis. Produced via immunoSEQ multiplex PCR; TCRdb's table is partial and in-frame only. This sample has 30,000 to 40,000 clones; about 90% occur once, and the top ten carry more than 0.55%. The CDR3 extends over 13 amino acids. The ends were cut back, 3 bases at V and 5 bases at J, with 11 bases in the middle. Germline loops: CDR1 GTSNPN, CDR2 SVGIG (reference sequence). This receptor was identified in a female donor with multiple sclerosis, enrolled in a pregnancy study. The chain uses TRBV30 and TRBJ1-5, with a weak D call TRBD1 (6 bases). Sequencing used CD4+ T cells from peripheral blood mononuclear cells, obtained in the second trimester of pregnancy. CDR3 sequence (DNA): TGTGCCTGGAGCCAGGGGCGGGATCAGCCCCAGCATTTT. Translated: CAWSQGRDQPQHF.